A selection of T cell receptor beta chains follows, all from one sample in a study of control samples from healthy donors and cancer patients. Produced via immunoSEQ multiplex PCR; TCRdb's table is partial and in-frame only. The sample has about 140,000 clones, 75% to 90% seen once. Input material: blood. The receptors here all came from a woman in her 30s in good health. Both conserved end residues are part of each CDR3. Each record gives: J gene, CDR3 length, clone size, V gene, D gene, CDR3 protein, CDR3 DNA. The D gene is left open where the match is weak. A row's size may be missing; if present it is once, few, many or a size class.

TRBJ2-1 | 12 | . | TRBV28 | . | CASRQRVYEQFF | TGTGCCAGCAGACAACGCGTCTACGAGCAGTTCTTC
TRBJ2-5 | 15 | . | TRBV5-1 | TRBD1 | CASSRQGLMQETQYF | TGCGCCAGCAGCCGACAGGGGCTTATGCAAGAGACCCAGTACTTC
TRBJ2-7 | 16 | once | TRBV27 | TRBD2 | CASSPLAGAIVYEQYF | TGTGCCAGCAGCCCTCTAGCGGGAGCAATTGTCTACGAGCAGTACTTC
TRBJ2-7 | 15 | . | TRBV9 | . | CASSALPGPSYEQYF | TGTGCCAGCAGCGCCCTGCCGGGCCCCTCCTACGAGCAGTACTTC
TRBJ1-5 | 15 | . | TRBV7-9 | . | CASSLSSGASQPQHF | TGTGCCAGCAGCTTAAGTTCGGGGGCGTCCCAGCCCCAGCATTTT
TRBJ1-2 | 12 | . | TRBV5-1 | . | CASSVWGDGYTF | TGCGCCAGCAGCGTGTGGGGGGATGGCTACACCTTC
TRBJ1-2 | 15 | . | TRBV19 | . | CASSKRTGTFYGYTF | TGTGCCAGTAGCAAGAGGACCGGCACTTTTTATGGCTACACCTTC
TRBJ1-1 | 15 | . | TRBV28 | . | CASSLWVGGTTEAFF | TGTGCCAGCAGTTTATGGGTGGGTGGAACCACTGAAGCTTTCTTT
TRBJ2-3 | 13 | . | TRBV7-8 | . | CASSSLSTDTQYF | TGTGCCAGCAGCTCACTTAGCACAGATACGCAGTATTTT
TRBJ1-6 | 14 | once | TRBV28 | . | CASSLTQINSPLHF | TGTGCCAGCAGTTTAACCCAGATCAATTCACCCCTCCACTTT
TRBJ2-1 | 15 | . | TRBV19 | . | CASSTGTVLYNEQFF | TGTGCCAGTAGTACCGGGACGGTCCTCTACAATGAGCAGTTCTTC
TRBJ2-7 | 17 | . | TRBV19 | TRBD2 | CASSTSPTSGPSYEQYF | TGTGCCAGTAGTACCTCACCGACTAGCGGGCCCTCCTACGAGCAGTACTTC
TRBJ2-5 | 14 | . | TRBV27 | TRBD2 | CASSPNLAEETQYF | TGTGCCAGCAGTCCCAACCTAGCGGAAGAGACCCAGTACTTC
TRBJ1-5 | 13 | once | TRBV4-2 | . | CASSQMGNQPQHF | TGTGCCAGCAGCCAAATGGGCAATCAGCCCCAGCATTTT
TRBJ1-5 | 15 | . | TRBV6-1 | TRBD1 | CASSEAWTGNQPQHF | TGTGCCAGCAGTGAAGCCTGGACAGGGAATCAGCCCCAGCATTTT
TRBJ2-1 | 15 | . | TRBV2 | . | CASIPGLLSYNEQFF | TGTGCCAGCATTCCGGGATTACTCTCCTACAATGAGCAGTTCTTC
TRBJ2-3 | 17 | few | TRBV9 | . | CASSVEGVGTITDTQYF | TGTGCCAGCAGCGTAGAGGGGGTCGGGACTATCACAGATACGCAGTATTTT
TRBJ2-7 | 15 | . | TRBV5-6 | . | CASNTLGPVTYEQYF | TGTGCCAGCAACACACTCGGTCCAGTAACCTACGAGCAGTACTTC
TRBJ2-1 | 14 | once | TRBV21-1 | . | CASGVLEGRNEQFF | TGTGCCAGCGGCGTCCTGGAAGGGAGGAATGAGCAGTTCTTC
TRBJ2-7 | 14 | once | TRBV28 | TRBD2 | CASRRPSGSGEQYF | TGTGCCAGCAGGCGGCCTAGCGGGAGTGGCGAGCAGTACTTC
TRBJ2-2 | 15 | once | TRBV7-8 | TRBD2 | CASSLGAAGAGELFF | TGTGCCAGCAGCTTAGGTGCTGCGGGGGCCGGGGAGCTGTTTTTT
TRBJ1-3 | 15 | . | TRBV6-4 | . | CASSDSIGGGNTIYF | TGTGCCAGCAGTGACTCGATAGGAGGAGGAAACACCATATATTTT
TRBJ1-6 | 16 | . | TRBV7-9 | TRBD1 | CASSFSGQGARSPLHF | TGTGCCAGCAGCTTCAGTGGACAGGGGGCAAGGTCACCCCTCCACTTT
TRBJ2-5 | 17 | . | TRBV29-1 | TRBD2 | CSVEPVGTSVNQETQYF | TGCAGCGTTGAACCGGTCGGGACTAGCGTAAACCAAGAGACCCAGTACTTC
TRBJ1-2 | 14 | . | TRBV18 | TRBD1 | CASSPGTGSNGYTF | TGTGCCAGCTCGCCCGGGACAGGGTCCAATGGCTACACCTTC
TRBJ2-5 | 16 | . | TRBV2 | TRBD1 | CASSEATGGAAGTQYF | TGTGCCAGCAGTGAAGCTACAGGGGGCGCCGCGGGAACCCAGTACTTC
TRBJ1-6 | 14 | once | TRBV19 | . | CASAPPGGGSPLHF | TGTGCCAGCGCCCCCCCGGGGGGCGGGTCACCCCTCCACTTT
TRBJ1-4 | 12 | . | TRBV6-5 | . | CASGRYNEKLFF | TGTGCCAGCGGGAGATATAATGAAAAACTGTTTTTT
TRBJ2-7 | 12 | . | TRBV12-3/TRBV12-4 | TRBD2 | CAISMGGVEQYF | TGTGCCATTTCGATGGGAGGGGTCGAGCAGTACTTC
TRBJ1-2 | 15 | few | TRBV19 | . | CASSIGDPLNYGYTF | TGTGCCAGTAGTATTGGGGACCCATTAAACTATGGCTACACCTTC
TRBJ2-5 | 13 | . | TRBV7-9 | . | CASSPGQQETQYF | TGTGCCAGCAGCCCTGGACAGCAAGAGACCCAGTACTTC
TRBJ1-5 | 17 | . | TRBV27 | . | CASSSSSEEYSNQPQHF | TGTGCCAGCAGTTCGAGCTCTGAGGAGTATAGCAATCAGCCCCAGCATTTT
TRBJ2-3 | 15 | . | TRBV25-1 | . | CASSELSGSTDTQYF | TGTGCCAGCAGTGAATTAAGCGGCAGCACAGATACGCAGTATTTT
TRBJ2-2 | 16 | . | TRBV27 | TRBD1 | CASSLSGTGYTGELFF | TGTGCCAGCAGTTTATCGGGGACAGGGTACACCGGGGAGCTGTTTTTT
TRBJ1-1 | 13 | . | TRBV4-1 | . | CASSQNPNTEAFF | TGCGCCAGCAGCCAAAACCCGAACACTGAAGCTTTCTTT
TRBJ2-1 | 13 | . | TRBV7-9 | . | CASSPGGEREQFF | TGTGCCAGCAGCCCAGGGGGGGAGCGGGAGCAGTTCTTC
TRBJ1-3 | 11 | . | TRBV10-3 | . | CAIRVSDTIYF | TGTGCCATCAGGGTATCGGACACCATATATTTT
TRBJ2-7 | 11 | . | TRBV29-1 | . | CSVGQWDEQYF | TGCAGCGTTGGACAGTGGGACGAGCAGTACTTC
TRBJ1-4 | 15 | . | TRBV7-2 | . | CASSLSPYPGEKLFF | TGTGCCAGCAGCTTGAGTCCTTACCCCGGAGAAAAACTGTTTTTT
TRBJ2-1 | 12 | . | TRBV2 | . | CAIQPDYNEQFF | TGTGCCATCCAACCGGATTACAATGAGCAGTTCTTC
TRBJ1-5 | 15 | . | TRBV19 | . | CASSIIGDSNQPQHF | TGTGCCAGTAGTATAATAGGGGATAGCAATCAGCCCCAGCATTTT
TRBJ1-6 | 17 | . | TRBV5-6 | . | CASAARERSSYNSPLHF | TGTGCCAGCGCCGCCAGGGAACGGAGCTCCTATAATTCACCCCTCCACTTT
TRBJ2-3 | 13 | . | TRBV7-3 | . | CASSRQYTDTQYF | TGTGCCAGCAGCCGACAGTACACAGATACGCAGTATTTT
TRBJ2-2 | 13 | . | TRBV7-9 | . | CASSLGLAGELFF | TGTGCCAGCAGCTTGGGGCTAGCGGGGGAGCTGTTTTTT
TRBJ2-2 | 11 | . | TRBV3-1/TRBV3-2 | . | CASSQIGELFF | TGTGCCAGCAGCCAAATCGGGGAGCTGTTTTTT
TRBJ1-5 | 15 | . | TRBV5-6 | . | CASSLGQVVGQPQHF | TGTGCCAGCAGCTTAGGGCAGGTAGTTGGCCAGCCCCAGCATTTT
TRBJ1-1 | 11 | . | TRBV30 | . | CAWSPSLGAFF | TGTGCCTGGAGTCCCTCCCTGGGAGCTTTCTTT
TRBJ2-1 | 15 | . | TRBV2 | . | CASRWGASFVGEQFF | TGTGCCAGCAGATGGGGGGCTAGCTTCGTCGGTGAGCAGTTCTTC
TRBJ2-1 | 16 | once | TRBV5-4 | . | CASTPSPASIVHEQFF | TGTGCCAGCACCCCGAGTCCAGCGAGCATAGTGCATGAGCAGTTCTTC
TRBJ1-1 | 16 | few | TRBV27 | TRBD1 | CASSFRQGRENTEAFF | TGTGCCAGCAGTTTCCGACAGGGACGGGAGAACACTGAAGCTTTCTTT
TRBJ1-2 | 11 | . | TRBV30 | TRBD1 | CAWGQGYGYTF | TGTGCCTGGGGACAGGGGTATGGCTACACCTTC